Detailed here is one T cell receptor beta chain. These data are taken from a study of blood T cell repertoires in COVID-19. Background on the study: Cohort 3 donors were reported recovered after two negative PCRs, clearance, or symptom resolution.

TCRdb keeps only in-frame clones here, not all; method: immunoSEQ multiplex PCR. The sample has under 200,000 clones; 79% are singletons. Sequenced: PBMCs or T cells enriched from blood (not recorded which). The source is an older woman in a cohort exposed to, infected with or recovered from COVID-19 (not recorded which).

The DNA for the CDR3 is TGTGCCAGCAGCCTACGACAGGTTGGGAACACTGAAGCTTTCTTT. Its translation is CASSLRQVGNTEAFF. The V gene is TRBV11-2, the J gene TRBJ1-1, with D possibly TRBD1 on 6 matching bases. Germline-derived CDR1 and CDR2 are SGHAT and FQNNGV. This CDR3 spans 15 amino acids. Trimming cost V 5 bases and J 1 base, with 14 bases left between them.